The source of this T cell receptor beta chain is a study of molecular identifiers for immune sequencing clone quantification. Study-level findings and limits: Because of identical TCR molecules sharing a barcode, sizes of highly expanded clones could be underestimated.

TCRdb independently ran MiXCR on the PCR reads; one entry per CDR3 protein. The sample lists a few hundred thousand distinct CDR3 sequences, around 23% occurring once. With regard to this clonotype: Its antigen is as yet unknown. Sequence at one end of the junction differs from germline and may be a read error.

The TCR sequence derives from a human donor in good health. Some libraries in this study had Jurkat cell RNA spiked in. The sequenced material came from naive CD8+ T cells from blood, with Jurkat cell RNA spiked in. The subset is: FACS-sorted CD8+CD4-CCR7+CD45RA+ naive T cells.

The CDR3 protein is CSARVGALAGKYQETQYF. The DNA of the CDR3 is TGTAGTGCTAGAGTGGGGGCCCTAGCGGGAAAGTACCAAGAGACCCAGTACTTC. This chain connects TRBV20-1 to TRBJ2-5; 9 bases fit TRBD2. The germline V gene has CDR1 DFQATT and CDR2 SNEGSKA (reference sequence). The CDR3 totals 18 residues.